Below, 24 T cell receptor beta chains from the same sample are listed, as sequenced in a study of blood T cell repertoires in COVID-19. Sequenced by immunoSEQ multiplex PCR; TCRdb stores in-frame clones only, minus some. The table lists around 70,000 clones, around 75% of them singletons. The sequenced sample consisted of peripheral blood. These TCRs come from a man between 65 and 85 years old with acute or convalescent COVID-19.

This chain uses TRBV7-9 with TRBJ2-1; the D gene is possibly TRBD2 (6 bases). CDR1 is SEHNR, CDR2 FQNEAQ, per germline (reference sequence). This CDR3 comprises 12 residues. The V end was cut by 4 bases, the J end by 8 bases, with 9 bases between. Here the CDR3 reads CASSYTSYEQFF. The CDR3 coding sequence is TGTGCCAGCAGCTATACTAGCTATGAGCAGTTCTTC.

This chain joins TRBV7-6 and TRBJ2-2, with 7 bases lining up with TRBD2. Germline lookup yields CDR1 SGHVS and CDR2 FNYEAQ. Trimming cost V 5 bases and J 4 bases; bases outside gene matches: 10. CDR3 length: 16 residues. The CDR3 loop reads CASSPRGVLSTGELFF. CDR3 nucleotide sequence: TGTGCCAGCAGCCCCCGGGGGGTCTTATCCACCGGGGAGCTGTTTTTT.

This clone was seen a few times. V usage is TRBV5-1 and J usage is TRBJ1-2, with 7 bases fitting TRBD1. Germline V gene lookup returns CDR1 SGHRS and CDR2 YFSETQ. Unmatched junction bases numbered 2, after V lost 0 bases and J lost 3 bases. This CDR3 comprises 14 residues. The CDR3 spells CASSLDQGDYGYTF. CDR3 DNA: TGCGCCAGCAGCTTGGACCAGGGGGACTATGGCTACACCTTC.

CDR3: CASSLAGRQGDYGNQPQHF. The DNA of the CDR3 is TGTGCCAGCAGCTTAGCGGGGCGACAGGGAGATTATGGCAATCAGCCCCAGCATTTT. V and J are TRBV7-9 and TRBJ1-5; 7 nucleotides line up with TRBD1. The J segment lost 2 bases and the V segment lost 0 bases, leaving 13 bases of the junction unmatched. Looked up from germline, CDR1 is SEHNR and CDR2 is FQNEAQ (reference sequence). The CDR3 sequence is 19 residues long.

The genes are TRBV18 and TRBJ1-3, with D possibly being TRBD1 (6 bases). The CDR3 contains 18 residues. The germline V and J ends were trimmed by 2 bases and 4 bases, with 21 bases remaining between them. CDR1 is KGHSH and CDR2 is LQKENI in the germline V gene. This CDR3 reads CASSPVPGQGRQGNTIYF. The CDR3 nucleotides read TGTGCCAGCTCACCAGTTCCGGGACAAGGACGACAAGGAAACACCATATATTTT.

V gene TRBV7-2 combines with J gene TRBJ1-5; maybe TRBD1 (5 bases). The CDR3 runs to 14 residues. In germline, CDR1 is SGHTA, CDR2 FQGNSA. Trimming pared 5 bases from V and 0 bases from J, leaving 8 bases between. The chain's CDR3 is CASSPGLSNQPQHF. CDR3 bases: TGTGCCAGCAGCCCGGGACTTAGCAATCAGCCCCAGCATTTT.

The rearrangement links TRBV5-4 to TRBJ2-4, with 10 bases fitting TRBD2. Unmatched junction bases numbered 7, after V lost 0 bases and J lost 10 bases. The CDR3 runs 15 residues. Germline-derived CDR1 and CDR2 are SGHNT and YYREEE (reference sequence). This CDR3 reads CASSLVLAGVRIQYF. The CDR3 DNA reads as TGTGCCAGCAGCTTGGTGCTAGCGGGAGTGAGAATTCAGTACTTC.

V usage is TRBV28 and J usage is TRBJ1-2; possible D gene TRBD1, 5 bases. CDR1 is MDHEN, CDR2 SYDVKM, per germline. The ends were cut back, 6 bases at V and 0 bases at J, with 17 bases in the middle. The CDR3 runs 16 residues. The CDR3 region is CASRSPGGIANYGYTF. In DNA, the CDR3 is TGTGCCAGCAGATCACCGGGGGGAATCGCTAACTATGGCTACACCTTC.

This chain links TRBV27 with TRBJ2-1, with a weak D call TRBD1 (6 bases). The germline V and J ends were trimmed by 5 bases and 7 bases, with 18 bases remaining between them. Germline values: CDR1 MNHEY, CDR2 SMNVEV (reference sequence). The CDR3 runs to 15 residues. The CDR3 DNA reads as TGTGCCAGCAGTCGGGGACAAAATTTTGGGAATGAGCAGTTCTTC. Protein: CASSRGQNFGNEQFF.

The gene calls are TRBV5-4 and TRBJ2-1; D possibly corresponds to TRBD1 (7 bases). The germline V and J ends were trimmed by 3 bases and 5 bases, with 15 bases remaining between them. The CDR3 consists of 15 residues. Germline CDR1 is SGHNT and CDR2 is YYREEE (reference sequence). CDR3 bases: TGTGCCAGCAGCTGGGGAGGTGACAGGGACAATGAGCAGTTCTTC. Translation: CASSWGGDRDNEQFF.

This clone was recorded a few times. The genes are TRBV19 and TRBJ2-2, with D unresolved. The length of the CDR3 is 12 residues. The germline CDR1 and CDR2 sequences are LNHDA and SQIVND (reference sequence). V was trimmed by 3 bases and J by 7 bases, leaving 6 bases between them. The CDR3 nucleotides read TGTGCCAGTAGTATCCTCGGCGGGGAGCTGTTTTTT. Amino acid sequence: CASSILGGELFF.

CDR3 sequence reads: CASSHSSYNEQFF. CDR3 bases: TGCGCCAGCAGCCACAGCTCCTACAATGAGCAGTTCTTC. The chain carries TRBV4-3 and TRBJ2-1; D gene ambiguous. The germline V and J ends were trimmed by 3 bases and 0 bases, with 3 bases remaining between them. The germline CDR1 and CDR2 sequences are LGHNA and YSLEER. CDR3 size: 13 residues.

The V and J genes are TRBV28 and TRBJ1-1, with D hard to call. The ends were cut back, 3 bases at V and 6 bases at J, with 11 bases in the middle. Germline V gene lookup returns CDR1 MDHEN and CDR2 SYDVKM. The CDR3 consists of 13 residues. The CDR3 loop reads CASSFLGVAEAFF. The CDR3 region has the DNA TGTGCCAGCAGTTTTTTAGGAGTCGCTGAAGCTTTCTTT.

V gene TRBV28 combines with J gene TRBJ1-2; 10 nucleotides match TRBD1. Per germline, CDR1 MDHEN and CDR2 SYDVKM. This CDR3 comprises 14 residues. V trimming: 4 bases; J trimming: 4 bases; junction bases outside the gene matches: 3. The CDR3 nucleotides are TGTGCCAGCAGTTCCGGGACAGGGGTCTATGGCTACACCTTC. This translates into CASSSGTGVYGYTF.

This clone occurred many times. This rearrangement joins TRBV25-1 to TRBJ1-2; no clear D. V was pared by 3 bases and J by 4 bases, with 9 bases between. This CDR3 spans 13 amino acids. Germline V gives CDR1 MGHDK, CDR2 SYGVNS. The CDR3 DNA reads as TGTGCCAGCAGTGACGCGGGTATCTATGGCTACACCTTC. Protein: CASSDAGIYGYTF.

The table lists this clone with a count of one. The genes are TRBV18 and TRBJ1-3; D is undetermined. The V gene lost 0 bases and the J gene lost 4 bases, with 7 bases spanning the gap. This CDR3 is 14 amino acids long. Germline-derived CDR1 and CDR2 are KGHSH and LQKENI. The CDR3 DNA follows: TGTGCCAGCTCACCACCAGCCTCCGGAAACACCATATATTTT. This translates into CASSPPASGNTIYF.

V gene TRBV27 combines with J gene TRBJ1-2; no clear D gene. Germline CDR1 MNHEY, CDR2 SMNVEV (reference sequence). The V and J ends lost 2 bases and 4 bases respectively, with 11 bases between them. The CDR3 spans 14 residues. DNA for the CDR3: TGTGCCAGCAGTTTAAGAAGGAGCACCTATGGCTACACCTTC. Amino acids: CASSLRRSTYGYTF.

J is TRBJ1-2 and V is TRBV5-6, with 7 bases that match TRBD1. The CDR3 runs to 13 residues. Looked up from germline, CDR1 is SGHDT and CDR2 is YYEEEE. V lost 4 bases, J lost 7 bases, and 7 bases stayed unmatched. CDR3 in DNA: TGTGCCAGCAGCACTCTGGACAGGAGTGGCTACACCTTC. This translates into CASSTLDRSGYTF.

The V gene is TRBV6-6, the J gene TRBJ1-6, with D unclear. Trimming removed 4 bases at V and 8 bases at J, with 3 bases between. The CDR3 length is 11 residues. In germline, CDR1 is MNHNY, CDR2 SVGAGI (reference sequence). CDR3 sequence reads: CASSFDSPLHF. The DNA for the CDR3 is TGTGCCAGCAGTTTCGATTCACCCCTCCACTTT.

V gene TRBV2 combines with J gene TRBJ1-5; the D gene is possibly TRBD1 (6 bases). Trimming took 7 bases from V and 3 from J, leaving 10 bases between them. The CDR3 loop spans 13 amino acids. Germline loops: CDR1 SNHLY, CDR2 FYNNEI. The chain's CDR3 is CASKGDHNQPQHF. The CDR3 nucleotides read TGTGCCAGCAAGGGGGACCACAATCAGCCCCAGCATTTT.

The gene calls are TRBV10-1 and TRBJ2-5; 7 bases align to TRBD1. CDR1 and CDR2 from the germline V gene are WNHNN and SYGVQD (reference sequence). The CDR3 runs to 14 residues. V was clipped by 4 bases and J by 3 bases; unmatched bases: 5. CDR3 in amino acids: CASSGQGPEETQYF. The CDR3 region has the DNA TGCGCCAGCAGTGGACAGGGTCCTGAAGAGACCCAGTACTTC.

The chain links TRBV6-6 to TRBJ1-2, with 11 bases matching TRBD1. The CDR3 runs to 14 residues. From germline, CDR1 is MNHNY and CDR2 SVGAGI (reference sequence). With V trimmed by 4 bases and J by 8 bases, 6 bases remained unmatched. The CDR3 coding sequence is TGTGCCAGCAGTTTCGGGACAGGGGGTGGCGGCTACACCTTC. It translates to CASSFGTGGGGYTF.

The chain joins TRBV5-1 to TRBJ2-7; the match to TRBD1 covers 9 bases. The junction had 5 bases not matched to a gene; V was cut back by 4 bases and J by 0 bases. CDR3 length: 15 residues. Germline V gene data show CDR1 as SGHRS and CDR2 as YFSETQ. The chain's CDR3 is CASSPGQGISYEQYF. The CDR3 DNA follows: TGCGCCAGCAGCCCAGGACAGGGGATCTCCTACGAGCAGTACTTC.

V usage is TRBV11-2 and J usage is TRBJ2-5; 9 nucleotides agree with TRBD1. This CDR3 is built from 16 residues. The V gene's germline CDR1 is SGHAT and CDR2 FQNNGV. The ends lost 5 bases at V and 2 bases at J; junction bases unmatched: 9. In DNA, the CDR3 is TGTGCCAGCAGCATCGGACAGGGGTCAAAACAAGAGACCCAGTACTTC. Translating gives CASSIGQGSKQETQYF.